This TCR beta chain is from a study of blood T cell repertoires in COVID-19. Study as a whole: Researchers got acute and convalescent COVID-19 samples from the United States, Italy and Spain. Sample material is recorded as cDNA or gDNA derived from T cells, B-cell-depleted T cells, or PBMCs.

This CDR3 region has 17 residues. Germline loops: CDR1 MGHRA, CDR2 YSYEKL. The V end lost 1 base, the J end lost 2 bases, and 15 bases lay between the germline ends. Under the authors' procedure: How many nucleated cells were present was estimated from reference gene primer amplification. The assay was immunoSEQ multiplex PCR, and TCRdb's table has in-frame clones only and misses some. V, J and clone size reflect that table, while D and trimming were determined from the DNA. Of over 100,000 clones listed, around 86% are singletons. This receptor was obtained from a man in his forties with acute or convalescent COVID-19. This chain links TRBV4-1 with TRBJ1-3; TRBD1 is a possible D gene (6 bases). Sequencing was done on a sample of peripheral blood. CDR3 region: CASSQGLTGRAGNTIYF. For the CDR3, the DNA is TGCGCCAGCAGCCAAGGTTTGACAGGCCGAGCTGGAAACACCATATATTTT.